This TCR beta chain was retrieved from a study of cytomegalovirus exposure and HLA in healthy donors. The CDR3 consists of 14 residues. CDR1 is MDHEN and CDR2 is SYDVKM in the germline V gene. V gave up 2 bases and J gave up 8 bases, with 10 bases separating them. Primers included in the PCR were 60 Vbeta and 13 Jbeta primers. Sequencing was performed with immunoSEQ multiplex PCR; in TCRdb, only in-frame clones are kept and a portion is missing. The data show 120,000 to 150,000 clones, with around 80% seen just once and around 4.5% held by the top ten. The TCR sequence derives from a woman aged 40-49 years in good health and CMV-seropositive. The V call is TRBV28, the J call TRBJ1-6; TRBD1 is a possible D gene (5 bases). The material sequenced was PBMCs. The CDR3 sequence is CASSLRGVDSPLHF. The CDR3 bases are TGTGCCAGCAGTTTAAGGGGTGTAGATTCACCCCTCCACTTT.